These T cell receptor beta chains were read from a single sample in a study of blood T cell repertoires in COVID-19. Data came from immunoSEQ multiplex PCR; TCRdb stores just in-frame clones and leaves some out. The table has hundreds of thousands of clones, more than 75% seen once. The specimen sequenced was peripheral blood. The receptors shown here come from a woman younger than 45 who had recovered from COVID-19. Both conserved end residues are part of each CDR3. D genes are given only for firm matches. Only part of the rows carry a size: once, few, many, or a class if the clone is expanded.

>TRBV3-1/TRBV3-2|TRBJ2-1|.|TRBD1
CASSQVSGQGAYNEQFF
TGTGCCAGCAGCCAAGTCTCGGGACAGGGGGCCTACAATGAGCAGTTCTTC
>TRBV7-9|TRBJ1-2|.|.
CASSRSGGNYGYTF
TGTGCCAGCAGCCGCTCGGGGGGGAACTATGGCTACACCTTC
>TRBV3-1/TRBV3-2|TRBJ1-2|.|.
CASSPIRGGGYTF
TGTGCCAGCAGCCCGATTAGAGGGGGAGGCTACACCTTC
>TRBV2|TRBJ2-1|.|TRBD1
CASRPTGISLFF
TGTGCCAGCAGACCGACAGGGATTTCCCTTTTCTTC
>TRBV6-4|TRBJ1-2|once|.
CASSDLYGYTF
TGTGCCAGCAGTGACCTCTATGGCTACACCTTC
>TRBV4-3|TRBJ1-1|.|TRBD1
CASSQDPDRETEAFF
TGCGCCAGCAGCCAAGACCCGGACAGGGAAACTGAAGCTTTCTTT
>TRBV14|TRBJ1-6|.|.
CASSQDGSRGSPLHF
TGTGCCAGCAGCCAAGACGGGAGTCGGGGCTCACCCCTCCACTTT
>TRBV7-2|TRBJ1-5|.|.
CASSQTFGEAQHF
TGTGCCAGCAGCCAAACATTCGGGGAGGCCCAGCATTTT
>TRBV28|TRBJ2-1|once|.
CASSFLGALEGMDEQFF
TGTGCCAGCAGTTTCTTAGGTGCATTGGAGGGTATGGATGAGCAGTTCTTC
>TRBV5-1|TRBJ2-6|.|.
CASSPEGTSSGANVLTF
TGCGCCAGCAGCCCCGAGGGCACCAGCTCTGGGGCCAACGTCCTGACTTTC
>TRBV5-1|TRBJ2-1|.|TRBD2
CASSPASGGYYNEQFF
TGCGCCAGCAGCCCTGCTAGCGGGGGATACTACAATGAGCAGTTCTTC
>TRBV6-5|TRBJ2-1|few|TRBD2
CASSRLAGYNEQFF
TGTGCCAGCAGTCGACTAGCGGGATATAATGAGCAGTTCTTC
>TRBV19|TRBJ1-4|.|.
CASQPAQAGNEKLFF
TGTGCCAGTCAACCGGCCCAGGCCGGTAATGAAAAACTGTTTTTT
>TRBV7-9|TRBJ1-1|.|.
CASSLVTGENTEAFF
TGTGCCAGCAGCTTAGTTACAGGTGAGAACACTGAAGCTTTCTTT
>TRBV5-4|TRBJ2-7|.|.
CASSLWGLRPHEQYF
TGTGCCAGCAGCTTGTGGGGACTGCGCCCCCACGAGCAGTACTTC
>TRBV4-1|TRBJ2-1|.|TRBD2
CASSQAAGGVDEQFF
TGCGCCAGCAGCCAAGCGGCGGGGGGTGTCGATGAGCAGTTCTTC
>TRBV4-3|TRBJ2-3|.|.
CASSQGGWRDTQYF
TGCGCCAGCAGCCAAGGGGGCTGGCGAGATACGCAGTATTTT
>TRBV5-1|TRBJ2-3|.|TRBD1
CASSSGRTGDNTDTQYF
TGCGCCAGCAGCTCCGGACGGACAGGGGATAACACAGATACGCAGTATTTT
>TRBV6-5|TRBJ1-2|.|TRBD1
CASSYPDRGPGYTF
TGTGCCAGCAGTTACCCGGACAGGGGCCCTGGCTACACCTTC
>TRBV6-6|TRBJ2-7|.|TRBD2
CASSSRTSGRFYEQYF
TGTGCCAGCAGTTCCAGGACTAGCGGGAGGTTTTACGAGCAGTACTTC
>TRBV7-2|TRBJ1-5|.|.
CASSLGLGANQPQHF
TGTGCCAGCAGCTTAGGCCTTGGGGCCAATCAGCCCCAGCATTTT